This T cell receptor beta chain was recovered during a study of T cell responses to AZD1222 COVID-19 vaccine. The method was immunoSEQ multiplex PCR; TCRdb's version includes in-frame clones alone and lacks a portion of them. The sample shows approximately 210,000 clones, about 94% of them seen only once. As concerns this clone: Antigen unknown.

General study findings and limits: Close to half of spike-specific TCRs reportedly recognize unmutated variant regions. After two AZD1222 doses, spike-specific TCR breadth and depth rose versus day 0. Vaccine-related CD4 TCRs covered spike, predominating at 160-218 and 743-854.

The sequence was collected from an adult who received the MenACWY meningococcal vaccine as a control. Sequenced material: peripheral blood, taken 28 days after the second dose of the MenACWY control vaccine.

The chain's CDR3 is CASSSQGSTEAFF. CDR3 coding DNA: TGTGCCAGCAGTAGTCAGGGGAGTACTGAAGCTTTCTTT. The genes are TRBV6-2 or TRBV6-3 and TRBJ1-1, with TRBD1 as a possible D gene (6 bases). The germline gives CDR1 MNHEY, CDR2 SVGEGT. V was trimmed by 5 bases and J by 5 bases, leaving 12 bases between them. The CDR3 is 13 amino acids.